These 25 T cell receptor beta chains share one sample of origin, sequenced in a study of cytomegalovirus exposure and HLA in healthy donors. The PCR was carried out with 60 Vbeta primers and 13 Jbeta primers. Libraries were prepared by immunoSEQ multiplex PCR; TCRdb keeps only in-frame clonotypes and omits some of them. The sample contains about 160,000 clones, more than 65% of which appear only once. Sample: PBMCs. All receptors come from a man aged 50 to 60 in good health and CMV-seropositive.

Written as DNA, the CDR3 is TGTGCCAGCAGCGTCGGGGAGGGGCAGGAAAAACTGTTTTTT. Amino acid sequence: CASSVGEGQEKLFF. The chain has TRBV9 and TRBJ1-4; D perhaps matches TRBD1 (5 bases). Germline V CDR1 and CDR2: SGDLS, YYNGEE. V was pared by 2 bases and J by 8 bases, with 13 bases between. This CDR3 spans 14 amino acids.

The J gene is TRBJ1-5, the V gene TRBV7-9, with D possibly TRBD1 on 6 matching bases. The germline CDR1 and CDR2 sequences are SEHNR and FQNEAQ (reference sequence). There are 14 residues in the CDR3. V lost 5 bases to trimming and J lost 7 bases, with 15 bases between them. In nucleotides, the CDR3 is TGTGCCAGCAGCCGAGACAGGTCTGGGCAGCCCCAGCATTTT. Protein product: CASSRDRSGQPQHF.

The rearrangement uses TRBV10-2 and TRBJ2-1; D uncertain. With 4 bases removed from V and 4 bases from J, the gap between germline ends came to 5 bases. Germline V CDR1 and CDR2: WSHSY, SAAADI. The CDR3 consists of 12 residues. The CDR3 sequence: CASSGLYNEQFF. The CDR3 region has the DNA TGCGCCAGCAGTGGACTTTACAATGAGCAGTTCTTC.

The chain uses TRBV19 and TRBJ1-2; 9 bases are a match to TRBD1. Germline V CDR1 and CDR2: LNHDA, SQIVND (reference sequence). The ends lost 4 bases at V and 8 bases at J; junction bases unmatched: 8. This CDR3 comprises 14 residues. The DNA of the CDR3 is TGTGCCAGTAGTAAGGTACAGGGGGCTCAGGGCTACACCTTC. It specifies CASSKVQGAQGYTF.

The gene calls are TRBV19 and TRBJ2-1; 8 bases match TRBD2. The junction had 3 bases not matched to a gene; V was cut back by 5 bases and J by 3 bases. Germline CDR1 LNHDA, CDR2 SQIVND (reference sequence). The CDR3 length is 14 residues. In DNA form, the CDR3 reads TGTGCCAGTAGTGGGGGGACTAGCTACAATGAGCAGTTCTTC. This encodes CASSGGTSYNEQFF.

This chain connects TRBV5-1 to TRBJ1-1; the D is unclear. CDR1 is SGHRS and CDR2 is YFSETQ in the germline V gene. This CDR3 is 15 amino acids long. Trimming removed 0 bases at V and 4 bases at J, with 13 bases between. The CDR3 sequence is CASSLAEVMGTEAFF. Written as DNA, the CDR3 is TGCGCCAGCAGCTTGGCCGAGGTGATGGGCACTGAAGCTTTCTTT.

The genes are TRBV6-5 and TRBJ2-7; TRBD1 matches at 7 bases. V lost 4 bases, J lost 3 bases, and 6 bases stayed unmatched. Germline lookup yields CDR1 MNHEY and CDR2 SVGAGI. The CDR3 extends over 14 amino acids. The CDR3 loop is CASSFRDSHYEQYF. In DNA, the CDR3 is TGTGCCAGCAGTTTCCGGGACAGCCACTACGAGCAGTACTTC.

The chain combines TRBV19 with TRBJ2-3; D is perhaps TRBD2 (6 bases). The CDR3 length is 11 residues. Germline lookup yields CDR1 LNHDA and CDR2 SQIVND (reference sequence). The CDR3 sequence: CAGGNTDTQYF. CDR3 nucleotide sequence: TGTGCTGGGGGGAACACAGATACGCAGTATTTT.

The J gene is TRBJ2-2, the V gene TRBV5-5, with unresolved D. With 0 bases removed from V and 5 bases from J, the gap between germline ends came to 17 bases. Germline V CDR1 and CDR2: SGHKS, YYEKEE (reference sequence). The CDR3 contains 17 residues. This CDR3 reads CASSLGAQLPRTGELFF. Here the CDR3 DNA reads TGTGCCAGCAGCTTGGGGGCTCAACTCCCTCGTACCGGGGAGCTGTTTTTT.

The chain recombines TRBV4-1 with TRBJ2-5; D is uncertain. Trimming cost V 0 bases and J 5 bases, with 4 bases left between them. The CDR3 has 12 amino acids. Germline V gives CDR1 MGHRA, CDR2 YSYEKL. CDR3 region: CASSQDLETQYF. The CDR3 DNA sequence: TGCGCCAGCAGCCAAGATCTGGAGACCCAGTACTTC.

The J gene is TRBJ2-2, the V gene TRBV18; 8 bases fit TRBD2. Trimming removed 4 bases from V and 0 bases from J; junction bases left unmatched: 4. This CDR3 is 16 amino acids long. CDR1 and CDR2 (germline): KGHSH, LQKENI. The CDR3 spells CASSQAGAPNTGELFF. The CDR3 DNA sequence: TGTGCCAGCTCACAAGCGGGAGCGCCGAACACCGGGGAGCTGTTTTTT.

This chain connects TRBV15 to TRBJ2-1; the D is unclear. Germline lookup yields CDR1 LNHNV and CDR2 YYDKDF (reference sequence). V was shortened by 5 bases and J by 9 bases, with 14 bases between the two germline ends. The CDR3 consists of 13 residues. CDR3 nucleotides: TGTGCCACCAGCCCCGTATCGAAGCGTGAGCAGTTCTTC. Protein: CATSPVSKREQFF.

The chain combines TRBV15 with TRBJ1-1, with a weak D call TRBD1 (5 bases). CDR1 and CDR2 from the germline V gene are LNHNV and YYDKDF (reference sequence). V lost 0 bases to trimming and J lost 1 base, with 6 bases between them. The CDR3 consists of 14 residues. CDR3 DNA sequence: TGTGCCACCAGCAGAGACCAGGGGAACACTGAAGCTTTCTTT. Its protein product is CATSRDQGNTEAFF.

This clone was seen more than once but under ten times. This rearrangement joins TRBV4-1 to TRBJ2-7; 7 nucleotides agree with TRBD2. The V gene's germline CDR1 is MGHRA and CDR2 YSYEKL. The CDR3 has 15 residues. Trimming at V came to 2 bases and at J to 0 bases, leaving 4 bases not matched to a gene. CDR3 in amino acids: CASSQLAANSYEQYF. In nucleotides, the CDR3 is TGCGCCAGCAGCCAACTAGCGGCCAACTCCTACGAGCAGTACTTC.

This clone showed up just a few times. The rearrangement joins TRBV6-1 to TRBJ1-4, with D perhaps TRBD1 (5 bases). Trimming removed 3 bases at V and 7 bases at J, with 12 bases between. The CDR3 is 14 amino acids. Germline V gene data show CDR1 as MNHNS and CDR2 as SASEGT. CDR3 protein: CASSEGGIGEKLFF. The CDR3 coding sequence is TGTGCCAGCAGTGAGGGGGGTATCGGTGAAAAACTGTTTTTT.

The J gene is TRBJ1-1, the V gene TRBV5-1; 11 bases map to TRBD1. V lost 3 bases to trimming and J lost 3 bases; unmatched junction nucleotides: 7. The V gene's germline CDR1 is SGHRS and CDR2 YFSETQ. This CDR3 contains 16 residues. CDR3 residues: CASSSDRGRGDTEAFF. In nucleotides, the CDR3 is TGCGCCAGCAGCTCGGACAGGGGGCGAGGGGACACTGAAGCTTTCTTT.

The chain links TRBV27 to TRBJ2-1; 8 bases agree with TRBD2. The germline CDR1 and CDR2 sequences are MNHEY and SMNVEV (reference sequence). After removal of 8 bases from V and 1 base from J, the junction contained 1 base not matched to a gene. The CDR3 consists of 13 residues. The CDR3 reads CASSSGSYNEQFF. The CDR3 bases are TGTGCCAGCTCTAGCGGGTCCTACAATGAGCAGTTCTTC.

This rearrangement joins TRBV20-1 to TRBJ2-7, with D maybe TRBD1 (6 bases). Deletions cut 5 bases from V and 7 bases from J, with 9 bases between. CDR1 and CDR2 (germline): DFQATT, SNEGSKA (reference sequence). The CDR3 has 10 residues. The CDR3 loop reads CSAQDREQYV. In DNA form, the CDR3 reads TGCAGTGCTCAGGACAGAGAGCAGTACGTC.

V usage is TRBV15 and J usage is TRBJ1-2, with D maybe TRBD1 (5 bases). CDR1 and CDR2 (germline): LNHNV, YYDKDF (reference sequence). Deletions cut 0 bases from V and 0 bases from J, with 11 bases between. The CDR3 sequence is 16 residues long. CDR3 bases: TGTGCCACCAGCAGAGATAGGGGCGGAACTAACTATGGCTACACCTTC. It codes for CATSRDRGGTNYGYTF.

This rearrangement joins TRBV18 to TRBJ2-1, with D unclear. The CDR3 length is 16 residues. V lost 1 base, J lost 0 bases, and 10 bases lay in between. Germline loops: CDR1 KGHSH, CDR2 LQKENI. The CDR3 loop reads CASSPQIGYSYNEQFF. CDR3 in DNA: TGTGCCAGCTCACCACAGATCGGGTACTCCTACAATGAGCAGTTCTTC.

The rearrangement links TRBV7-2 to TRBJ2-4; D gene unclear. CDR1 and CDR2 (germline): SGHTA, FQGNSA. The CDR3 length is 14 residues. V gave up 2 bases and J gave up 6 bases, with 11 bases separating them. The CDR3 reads CASSLKAVANIQYF. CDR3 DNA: TGTGCCAGCAGCTTAAAGGCGGTAGCAAACATTCAGTACTTC.

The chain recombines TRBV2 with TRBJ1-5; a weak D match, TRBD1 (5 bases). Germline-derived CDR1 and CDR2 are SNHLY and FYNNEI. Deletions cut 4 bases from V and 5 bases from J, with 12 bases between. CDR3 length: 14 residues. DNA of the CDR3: TGTGCCAGCAGTGGGGAGGGACCTCATCAGCCCCAGCATTTT. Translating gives CASSGEGPHQPQHF.

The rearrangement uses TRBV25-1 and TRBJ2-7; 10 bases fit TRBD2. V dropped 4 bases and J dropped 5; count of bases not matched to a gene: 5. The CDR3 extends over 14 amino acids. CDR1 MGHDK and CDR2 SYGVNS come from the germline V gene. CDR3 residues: CASSGLAGRHEQYF. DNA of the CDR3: TGTGCCAGCAGTGGACTAGCGGGTCGGCACGAGCAGTACTTC.

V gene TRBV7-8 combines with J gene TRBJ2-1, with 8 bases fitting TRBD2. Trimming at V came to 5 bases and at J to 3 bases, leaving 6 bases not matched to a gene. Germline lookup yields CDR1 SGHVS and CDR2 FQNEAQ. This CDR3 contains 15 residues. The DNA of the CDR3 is TGTGCCAGCAGCCTGTCGGGAGGGCACTACAATGAGCAGTTCTTC. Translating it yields CASSLSGGHYNEQFF.

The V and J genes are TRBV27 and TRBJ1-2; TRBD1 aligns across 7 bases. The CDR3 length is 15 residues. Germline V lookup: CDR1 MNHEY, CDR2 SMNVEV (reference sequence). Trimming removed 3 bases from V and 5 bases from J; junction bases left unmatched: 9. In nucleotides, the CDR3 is TGTGCCAGCAGTTTTGGACAGGTCCCAATATATGGCTACACCTTC. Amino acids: CASSFGQVPIYGYTF.